This entry features one TCR beta chain sequence. The data were taken from a study of T cells after somatic rescue of genetic block. The repertoire was sequenced with immunoSEQ multiplex PCR; TCRdb's copy has only in-frame clones and lacks some. The sample holds around 100,000 clones, approximately 90% seen once. The CDR3 has 12 amino acids. V shed 3 bases and J shed 8 bases, with 10 bases lying between them. Germline CDR1 MDHEN, CDR2 SYDVKM. The sample consisted of peripheral blood mononuclear cells (PBMCs). V gene TRBV28 combines with J gene TRBJ1-2; no firm D call. The receptor was derived from a woman aged 18-30 years. This CDR3 is CASSLPNTGYTF. The CDR3 DNA is TGTGCCAGCAGTTTGCCCAATACGGGCTACACCTTC.